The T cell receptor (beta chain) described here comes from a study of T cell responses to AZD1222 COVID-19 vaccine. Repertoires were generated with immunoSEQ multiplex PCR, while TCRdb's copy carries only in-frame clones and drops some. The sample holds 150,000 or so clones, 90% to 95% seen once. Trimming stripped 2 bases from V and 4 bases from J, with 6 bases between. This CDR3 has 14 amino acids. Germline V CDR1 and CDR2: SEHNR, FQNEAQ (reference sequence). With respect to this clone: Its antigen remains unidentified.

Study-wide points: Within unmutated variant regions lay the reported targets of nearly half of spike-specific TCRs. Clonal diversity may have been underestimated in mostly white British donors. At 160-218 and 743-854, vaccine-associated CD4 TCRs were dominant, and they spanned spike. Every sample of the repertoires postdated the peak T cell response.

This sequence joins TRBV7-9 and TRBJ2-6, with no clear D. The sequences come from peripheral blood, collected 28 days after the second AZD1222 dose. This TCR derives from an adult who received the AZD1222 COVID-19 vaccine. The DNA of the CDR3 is TGTGCCAGCAGCTTAAGTCTGGGGGCCAACGTCCTGACTTTC. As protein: CASSLSLGANVLTF.